The TCR beta chain under discussion was sequenced for a study of cytomegalovirus exposure and HLA in healthy donors. Notes on this clone: No antigen is known for it.

Despite likely unrecorded immune exposures, the donors were nominally healthy at the time of sampling. CDR1 is MDHEN, CDR2 SYDVKM, per germline. This CDR3 comprises 15 residues. Trimming at V came to 5 bases and at J to 5 bases, leaving 10 bases not matched to a gene. PCR employed 60 Vbeta and 13 Jbeta primers. The assay was immunoSEQ multiplex PCR, and TCRdb's table has in-frame clones only and misses some. The sample has 110,000 to 150,000 clones; around 82% are singletons. Findings of the study overall: Reported findings show TCR beta sequences accurately forecast HLA-A and HLA-B alleles in most subjects.

The sequence derives from a female donor in good health and CMV-seronegative. V usage is TRBV28 and J usage is TRBJ2-5; TRBD1 matches at 8 bases. The material sequenced was PBMCs. CDR3 DNA: TGTGCCAGCAGTCCTCGGGCAGGGGGCAGGGAGACCCAGTACTTC. Its protein product is CASSPRAGGRETQYF.